This TCR beta chain was identified during a study of blood T cell repertoires in COVID-19. The CDR3 extends over 13 amino acids. Trimming took 6 bases from V and 7 from J, leaving 14 bases between them. The germline V gene has CDR1 SGHDN and CDR2 FVKESK. Profiled with immunoSEQ multiplex PCR; TCRdb holds only in-frame clones, not every one. The sample consists of roughly 30,000 clones, under 90% of them appearing once. V is TRBV14 and J is TRBJ2-3, with D possibly TRBD2 on 5 matching bases. The sample taken for sequencing was peripheral blood. The TCR originated in an elderly woman with acute or convalescent COVID-19. Here the CDR3 DNA reads TGTGCCAGCAGTTCCGGGGAGAGACATACGCAGTATTTT. It encodes CASSSGERHTQYF.